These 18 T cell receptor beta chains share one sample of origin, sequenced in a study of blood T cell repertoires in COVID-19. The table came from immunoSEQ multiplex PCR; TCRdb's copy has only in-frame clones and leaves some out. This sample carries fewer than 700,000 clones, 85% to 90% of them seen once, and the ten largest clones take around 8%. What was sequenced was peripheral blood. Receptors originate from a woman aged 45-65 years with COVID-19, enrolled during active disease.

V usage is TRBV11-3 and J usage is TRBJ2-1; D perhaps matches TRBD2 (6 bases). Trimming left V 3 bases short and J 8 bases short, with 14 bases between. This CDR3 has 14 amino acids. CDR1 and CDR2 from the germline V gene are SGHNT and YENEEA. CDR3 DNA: TGTGCCAGCAGCTTCGCGACTAGTGTCGATGAGCAGTTCTTC. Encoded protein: CASSFATSVDEQFF.

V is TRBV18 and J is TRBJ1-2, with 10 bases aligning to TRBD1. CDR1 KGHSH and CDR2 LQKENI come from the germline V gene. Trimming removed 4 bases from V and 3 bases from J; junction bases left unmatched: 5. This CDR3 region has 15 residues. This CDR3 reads CASSLGQGEDYGYTF. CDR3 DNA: TGTGCCAGCTCACTCGGACAGGGGGAGGACTATGGCTACACCTTC.

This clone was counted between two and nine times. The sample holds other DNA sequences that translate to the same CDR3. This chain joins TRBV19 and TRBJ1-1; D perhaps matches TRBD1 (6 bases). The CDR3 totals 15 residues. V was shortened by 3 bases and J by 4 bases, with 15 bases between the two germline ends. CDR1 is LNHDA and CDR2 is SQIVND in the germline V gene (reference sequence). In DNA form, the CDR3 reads TGTGCCAGTAGTATGGGTCAGGGGTTTGGCACTGAAGCTTTCTTT. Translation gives CASSMGQGFGTEAFF.

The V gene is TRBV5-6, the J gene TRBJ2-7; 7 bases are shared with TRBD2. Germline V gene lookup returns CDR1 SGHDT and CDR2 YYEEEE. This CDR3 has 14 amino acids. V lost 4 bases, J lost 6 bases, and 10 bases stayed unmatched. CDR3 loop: CASSQGRSGIEQYF. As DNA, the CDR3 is TGTGCCAGCAGCCAAGGACGCAGCGGGATCGAGCAGTACTTC. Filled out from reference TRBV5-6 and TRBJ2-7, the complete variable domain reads DAGVTQSPTHLIKTRGQQVTLRCSPKSGHDTVSWYQQALGQGPQFIFQYYEEEERQRGNFPDRFSGHQFPNYSSELNVNALLLGDSALYLCASSQGRSGIEQYFGPGTRLTVT.

CDR3 region: CASRDTGDYGYTF. The CDR3, as DNA: TGTGCCAGCAGAGATACAGGGGACTATGGCTACACCTTC. The chain employs TRBV11-2 and TRBJ1-2, with 7 bases matching TRBD1. Trimming took 6 bases from V and 3 from J; bases not matched to a gene: 4. This CDR3 is built from 13 residues. CDR1 is SGHAT and CDR2 is FQNNGV in the germline V gene.

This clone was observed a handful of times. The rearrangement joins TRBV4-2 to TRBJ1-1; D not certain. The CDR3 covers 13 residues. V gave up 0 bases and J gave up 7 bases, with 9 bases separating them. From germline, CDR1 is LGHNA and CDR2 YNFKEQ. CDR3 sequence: CASSQDRVGEAFF. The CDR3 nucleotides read TGTGCCAGCAGCCAAGATCGGGTGGGTGAAGCTTTCTTT.

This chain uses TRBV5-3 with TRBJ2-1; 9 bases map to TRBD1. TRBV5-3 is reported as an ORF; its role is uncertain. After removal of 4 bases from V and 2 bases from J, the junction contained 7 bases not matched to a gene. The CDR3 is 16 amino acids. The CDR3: CARSRGQGKTYNEQFF. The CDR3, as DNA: TGTGCCAGAAGCAGGGGACAGGGCAAAACCTACAATGAGCAGTTCTTC.

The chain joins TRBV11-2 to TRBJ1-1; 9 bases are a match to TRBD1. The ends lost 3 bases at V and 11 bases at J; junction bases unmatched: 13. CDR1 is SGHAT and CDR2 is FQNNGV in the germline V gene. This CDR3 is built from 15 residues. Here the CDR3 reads CASSFGGTGKISAFF. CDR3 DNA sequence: TGTGCCAGCAGCTTTGGTGGGACAGGGAAGATATCGGCTTTCTTT. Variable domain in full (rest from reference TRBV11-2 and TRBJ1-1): EAGVAQSPRYKIIEKRQSVAFWCNPISGHATLYWYQQILGQGPKLLIQFQNNGVVDDSQLPKDRFSAERLKGVDSTLKIQPAKLEDSAVYLCASSFGGTGKISAFFGQGTRLTVV.

This chain's CDR3 is CSAALDQYF. DNA for the CDR3: TGCAGTGCGGCCCTTGACCAGTACTTC. The chain uses TRBV20-1 and TRBJ2-5; D call uncertain. CDR3 length: 9 amino acids. Per the germline V gene, CDR1 is DFQATT and CDR2 is SNEGSKA (reference sequence). The V end lost 6 bases, the J end lost 10 bases, and 9 bases lay between the germline ends.

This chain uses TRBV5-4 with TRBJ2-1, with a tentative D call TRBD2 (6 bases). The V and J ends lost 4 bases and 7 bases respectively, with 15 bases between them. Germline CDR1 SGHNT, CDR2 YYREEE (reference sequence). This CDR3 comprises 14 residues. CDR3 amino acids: CASSLGTAGNEQFF. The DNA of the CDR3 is TGTGCCAGCAGCCTCGGGACGGCGGGGAATGAGCAGTTCTTC. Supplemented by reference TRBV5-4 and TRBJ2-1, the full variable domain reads ETGVTQSPTHLIKTRGQQVTLRCSSQSGHNTVSWYQQALGQGPQFIFQYYREEENGRGNFPPRFSGLQFPNYSSELNVNALELDDSALYLCASSLGTAGNEQFFGPGTRLTVL.

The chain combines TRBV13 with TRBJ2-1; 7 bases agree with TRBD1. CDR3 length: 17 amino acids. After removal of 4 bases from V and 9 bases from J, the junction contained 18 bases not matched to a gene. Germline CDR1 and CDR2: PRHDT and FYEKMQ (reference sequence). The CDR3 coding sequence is TGTGCCAGCAGCTCCGCACAGGGGAATACGGATCGTAGTGAGCAGTTCTTC. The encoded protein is CASSSAQGNTDRSEQFF.

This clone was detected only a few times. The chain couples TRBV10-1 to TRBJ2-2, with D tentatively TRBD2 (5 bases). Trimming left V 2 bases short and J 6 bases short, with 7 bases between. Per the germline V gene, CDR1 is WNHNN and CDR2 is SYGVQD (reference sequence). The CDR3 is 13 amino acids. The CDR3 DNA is TGCGCCAGCAGTGAGCGAGGGCCCGGGGAGCTGTTTTTT. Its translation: CASSERGPGELFF.

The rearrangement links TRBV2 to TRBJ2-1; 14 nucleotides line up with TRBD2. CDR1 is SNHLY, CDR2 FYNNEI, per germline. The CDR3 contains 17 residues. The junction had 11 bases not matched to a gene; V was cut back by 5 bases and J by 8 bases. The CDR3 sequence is CASSYEGTSGGGDEQFF. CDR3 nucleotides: TGTGCCAGCAGTTATGAGGGGACTAGCGGGGGCGGGGATGAGCAGTTCTTC.

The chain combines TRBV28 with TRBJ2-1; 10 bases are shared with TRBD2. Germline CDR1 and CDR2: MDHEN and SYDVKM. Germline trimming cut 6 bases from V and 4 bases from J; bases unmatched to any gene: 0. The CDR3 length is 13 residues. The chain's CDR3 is CASRAGGYNEQFF. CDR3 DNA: TGTGCCAGCAGAGCGGGGGGGTACAATGAGCAGTTCTTC.

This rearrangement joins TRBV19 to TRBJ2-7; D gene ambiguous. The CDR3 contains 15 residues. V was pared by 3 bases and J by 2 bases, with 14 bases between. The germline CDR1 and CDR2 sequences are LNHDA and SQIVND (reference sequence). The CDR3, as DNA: TGTGCCAGTAGTATCGCCCGAACAGAACCCTACGAGCAGTACTTC. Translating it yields CASSIARTEPYEQYF.

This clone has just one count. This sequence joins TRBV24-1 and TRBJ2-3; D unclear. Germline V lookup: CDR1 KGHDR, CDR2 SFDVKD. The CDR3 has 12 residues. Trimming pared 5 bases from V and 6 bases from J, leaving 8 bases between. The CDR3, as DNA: TGTGCCACCAGTGTTCGGTGGGATACGCAGTATTTT. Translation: CATSVRWDTQYF.

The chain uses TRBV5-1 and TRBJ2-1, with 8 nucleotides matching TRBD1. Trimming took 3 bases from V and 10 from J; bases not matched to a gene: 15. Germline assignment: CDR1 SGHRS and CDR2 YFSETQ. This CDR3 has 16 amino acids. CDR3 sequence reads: CASSSNTGGPGPEQFF. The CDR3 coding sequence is TGCGCCAGCAGCTCTAATACAGGGGGTCCAGGTCCGGAGCAGTTCTTC.

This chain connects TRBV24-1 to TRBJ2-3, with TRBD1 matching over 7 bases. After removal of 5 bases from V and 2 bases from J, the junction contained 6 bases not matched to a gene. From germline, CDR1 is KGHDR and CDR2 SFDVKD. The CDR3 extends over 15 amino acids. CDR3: CATSGTGTVTDTQYF. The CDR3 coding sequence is TGTGCCACCAGTGGCACCGGGACAGTCACAGATACGCAGTATTTT.